Sequencing of this T cell receptor (beta chain) was carried out in a study of beta chain features in type 1 diabetes. Study-level results: More deletions and fewer insertions at VDJ junctions were found in patients with type 1 diabetes. There was a possibility that cDNA sequencing over-represented cells with high TCR expression. The similarity of naive, central memory and Treg TCRB repertoires appeared greater among patients than among healthy donors.

Reverse transcription of all isolated RNA meant that expressed TCRB transcripts were sequenced. Here immunoSEQ multiplex PCR was the method, and the copy in TCRdb shows in-frame clones only, minus some. The sample holds 110,000 or so clones; about 40% are singletons and the top ten take approximately 0.065%. This clone was found a few times. No antigen is known for it. Trimming took off 6 bases at V and 8 bases at J, with 13 bases between the two ends. Germline-derived CDR1 and CDR2 are MNHNY and SVGAGI (reference sequence). This CDR3 is 12 amino acids long. Sequencing was carried out using stem cell memory CD4+ T cells from blood. This TCR was recovered from a woman younger than 35 in good health. The V and J genes are TRBV6-6 and TRBJ1-2; tentatively, D is TRBD1 (5 bases). CDR3 bases: TGTGCCAGCAGACGGGGGGGTGAGGGCTACACCTTC. It codes for CASRRGGEGYTF.